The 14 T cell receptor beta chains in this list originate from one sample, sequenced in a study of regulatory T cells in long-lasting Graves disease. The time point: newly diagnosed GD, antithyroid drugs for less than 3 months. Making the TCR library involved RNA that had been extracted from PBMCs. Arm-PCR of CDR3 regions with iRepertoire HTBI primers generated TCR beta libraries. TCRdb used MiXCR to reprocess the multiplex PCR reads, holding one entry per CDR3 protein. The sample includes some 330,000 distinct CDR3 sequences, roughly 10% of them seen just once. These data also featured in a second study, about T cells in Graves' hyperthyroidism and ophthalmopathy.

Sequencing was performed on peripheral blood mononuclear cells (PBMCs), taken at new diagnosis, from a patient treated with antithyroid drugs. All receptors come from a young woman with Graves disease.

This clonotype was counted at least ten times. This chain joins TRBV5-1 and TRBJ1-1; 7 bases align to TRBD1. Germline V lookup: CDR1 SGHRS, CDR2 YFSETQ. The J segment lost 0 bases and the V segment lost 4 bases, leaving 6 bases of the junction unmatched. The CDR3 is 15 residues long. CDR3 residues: CASSGQTGMNTEAFF. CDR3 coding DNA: TGCGCCAGCAGCGGTCAGACAGGGATGAACACTGAAGCTTTCTTT.

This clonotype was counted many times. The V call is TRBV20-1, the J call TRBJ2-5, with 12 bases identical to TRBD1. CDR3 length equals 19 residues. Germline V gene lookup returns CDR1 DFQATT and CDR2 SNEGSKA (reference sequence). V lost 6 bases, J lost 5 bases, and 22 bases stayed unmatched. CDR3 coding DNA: TGCAGTGCCCCACTCCGATTGGGTTCGGGACAGGGGGCGAGGGAGACCCAGTACTTC. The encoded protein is CSAPLRLGSGQGARETQYF.

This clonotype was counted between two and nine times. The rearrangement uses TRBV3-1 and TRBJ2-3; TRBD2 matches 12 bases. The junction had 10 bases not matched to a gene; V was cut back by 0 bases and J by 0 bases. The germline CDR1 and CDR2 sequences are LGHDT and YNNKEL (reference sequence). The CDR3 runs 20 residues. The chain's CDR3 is CASSQDLLAGGPPSTDTQYF. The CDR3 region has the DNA TGTGCCAGCAGCCAAGATCTACTAGCGGGGGGCCCTCCTAGCACAGATACGCAGTATTTT.

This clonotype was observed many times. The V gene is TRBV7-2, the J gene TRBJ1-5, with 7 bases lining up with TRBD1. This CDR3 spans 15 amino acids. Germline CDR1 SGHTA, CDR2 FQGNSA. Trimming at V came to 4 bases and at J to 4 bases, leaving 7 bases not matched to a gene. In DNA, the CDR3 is TGTGCCAGCAGCTCACAGGGGTCAATGAATCAGCCCCAGCATTTT. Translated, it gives CASSSQGSMNQPQHF.

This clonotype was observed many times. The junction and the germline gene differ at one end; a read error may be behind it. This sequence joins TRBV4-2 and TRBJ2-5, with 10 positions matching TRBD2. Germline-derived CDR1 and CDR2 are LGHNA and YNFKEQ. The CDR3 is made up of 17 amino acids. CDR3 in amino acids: CASSQDIAGGSQKTQYF. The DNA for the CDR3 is TGTGCCAGCAGCCAAGATATAGCGGGGGGCTCCCAAAAGACCCAGTACTTC.

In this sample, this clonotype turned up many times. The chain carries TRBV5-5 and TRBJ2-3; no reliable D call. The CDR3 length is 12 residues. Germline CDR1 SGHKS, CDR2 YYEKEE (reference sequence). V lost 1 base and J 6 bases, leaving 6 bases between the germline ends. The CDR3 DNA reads TGTGCCAGCAGCTTGCAATGGGATACGCAGTATTTT. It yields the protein CASSLQWDTQYF.

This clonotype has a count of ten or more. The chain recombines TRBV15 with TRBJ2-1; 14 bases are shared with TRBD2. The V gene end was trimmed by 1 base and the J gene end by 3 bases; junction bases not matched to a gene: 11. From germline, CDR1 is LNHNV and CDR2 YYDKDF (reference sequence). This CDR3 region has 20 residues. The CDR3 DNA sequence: TGTGCCACCAGCAGAGTTTTGATTGGGACTAGCGGGAGCCGCTACAATGAGCAGTTCTTC. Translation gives CATSRVLIGTSGSRYNEQFF.

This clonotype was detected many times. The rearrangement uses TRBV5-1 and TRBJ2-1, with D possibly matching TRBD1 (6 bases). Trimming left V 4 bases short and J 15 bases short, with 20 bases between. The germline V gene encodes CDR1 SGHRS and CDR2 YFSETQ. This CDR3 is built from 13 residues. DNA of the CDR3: TGCGCCAGCAGCGTAGTCCTCGAGGGGGTTGGGTTCTTC. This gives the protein CASSVVLEGVGFF. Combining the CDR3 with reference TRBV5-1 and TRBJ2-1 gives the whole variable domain KAGVTQTPRYLIKTRGQQVTLSCSPISGHRSVSWYQQTPGQGLQFLFEYFSETQRNKGNFPGRFSGRQFSNSRSEMNVSTLELGDSALYLCASSVVLEGVGFFGPGTRLTVL.

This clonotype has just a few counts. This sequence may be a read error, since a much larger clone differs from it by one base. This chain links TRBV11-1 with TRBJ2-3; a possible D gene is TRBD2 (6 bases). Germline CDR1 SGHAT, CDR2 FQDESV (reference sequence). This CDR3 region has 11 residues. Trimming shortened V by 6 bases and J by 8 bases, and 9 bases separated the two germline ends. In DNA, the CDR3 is TGTGCCAGCAGGTTGGGGGGTACGCAGTATTTT. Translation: CASRLGGTQYF.

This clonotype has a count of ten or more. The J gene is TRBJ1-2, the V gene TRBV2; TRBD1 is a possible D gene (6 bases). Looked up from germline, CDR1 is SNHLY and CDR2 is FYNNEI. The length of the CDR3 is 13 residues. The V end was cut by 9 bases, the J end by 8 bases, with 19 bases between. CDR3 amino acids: CARSATGFRGYTF. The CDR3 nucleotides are TGTGCCAGAAGCGCTACAGGGTTTCGGGGCTACACCTTC.

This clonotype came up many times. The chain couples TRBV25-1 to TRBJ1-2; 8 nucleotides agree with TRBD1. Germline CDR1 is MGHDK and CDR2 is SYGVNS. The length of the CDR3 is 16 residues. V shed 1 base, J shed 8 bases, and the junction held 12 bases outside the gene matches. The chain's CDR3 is CASSEWGQDPKWGYTF. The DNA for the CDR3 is TGTGCCAGCAGTGAATGGGGACAGGATCCGAAGTGGGGCTACACCTTC.

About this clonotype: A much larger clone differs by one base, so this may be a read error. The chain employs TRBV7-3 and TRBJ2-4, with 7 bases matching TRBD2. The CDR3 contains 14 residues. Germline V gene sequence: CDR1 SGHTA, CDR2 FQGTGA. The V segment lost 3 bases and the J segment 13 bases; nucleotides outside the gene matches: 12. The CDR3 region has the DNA TGTGCCAGCAGCTTGGAGGGAGGGAAGGGTGAGCAGTACTTC. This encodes CASSLEGGKGEQYF.

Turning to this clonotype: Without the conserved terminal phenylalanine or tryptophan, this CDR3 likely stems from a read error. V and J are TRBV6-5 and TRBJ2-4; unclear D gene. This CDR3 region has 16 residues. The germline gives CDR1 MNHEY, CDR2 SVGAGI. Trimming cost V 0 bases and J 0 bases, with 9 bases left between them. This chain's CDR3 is CASSYSGYIAKNIQYL. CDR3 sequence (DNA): TGTGCCAGCAGTTACTCGGGGTACATAGCCAAAAACATTCAGTACCTC.

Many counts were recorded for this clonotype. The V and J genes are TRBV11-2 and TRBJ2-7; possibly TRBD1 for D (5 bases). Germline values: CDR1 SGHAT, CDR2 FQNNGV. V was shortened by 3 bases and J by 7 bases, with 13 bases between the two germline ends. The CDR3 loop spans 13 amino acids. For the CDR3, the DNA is TGTGCCAGCAGCTTCTCCCAGGGTGTTGAGCAGTACTTC. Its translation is CASSFSQGVEQYF. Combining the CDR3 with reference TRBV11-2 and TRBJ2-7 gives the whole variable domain EAGVAQSPRYKIIEKRQSVAFWCNPISGHATLYWYQQILGQGPKLLIQFQNNGVVDDSQLPKDRFSAERLKGVDSTLKIQPAKLEDSAVYLCASSFSQGVEQYFGPGTRLTVT.